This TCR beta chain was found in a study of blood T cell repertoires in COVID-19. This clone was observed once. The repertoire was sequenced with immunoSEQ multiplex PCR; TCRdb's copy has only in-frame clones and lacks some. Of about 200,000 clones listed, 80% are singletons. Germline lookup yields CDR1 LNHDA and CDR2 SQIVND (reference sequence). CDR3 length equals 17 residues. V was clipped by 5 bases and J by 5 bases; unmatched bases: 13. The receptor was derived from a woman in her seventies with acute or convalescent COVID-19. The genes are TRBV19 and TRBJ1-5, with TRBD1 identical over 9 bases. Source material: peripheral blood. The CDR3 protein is CASSLLPGTGNDQPQHF. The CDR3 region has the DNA TGTGCCAGTAGTCTTCTCCCGGGGACAGGGAATGATCAGCCCCAGCATTTT.